This T cell receptor (beta chain) emerged from a study of T cell repertoires in cytomegalovirus infection. Study-level background: Public TCR beta signatures provided an indication of both CMV infection and a matching HLA type.

CDR1 and CDR2 from the germline V gene are SGHAT and FQNNGV. The V gene lost 0 bases and the J gene lost 7 bases, with 10 bases spanning the gap. This CDR3 region has 14 residues. This clonotype was counted a few times. No antigen is known for it. TCRdb analysed the reads with MiXCR anew, one entry per CDR3 protein. The sample consists of hundreds of thousands of distinct CDR3 sequences, approximately 30% of them appearing once. The sample consisted of cultured CD8+ T cells from PBMCs, taken from culture after CMV antigen stimulation. This receptor was taken from a human donor in good health (CMV status not recorded). Some clones in this sample may be carry-over from other donors' samples. V and J are TRBV11-2 and TRBJ2-1; D is ambiguous. This CDR3 reads CASSLDPGRNEQFF. The DNA of the CDR3 is TGTGCCAGCAGCTTAGATCCCGGCAGAAATGAGCAGTTCTTC. The whole variable domain, filled in from reference TRBV11-2 and TRBJ2-1, reads EAGVAQSPRYKIIEKRQSVAFWCNPISGHATLYWYQQILGQGPKLLIQFQNNGVVDDSQLPKDRFSAERLKGVDSTLKIQPAKLEDSAVYLCASSLDPGRNEQFFGPGTRLTVL.